This TCR beta chain is from a study of blood T cell repertoires in COVID-19. Study processing details: The authors estimated nucleated cell counts from reference gene primer amplification. Generated by immunoSEQ multiplex PCR, the TCRdb table keeps only in-frame clones and is missing some. The D gene and trimming were derived from the DNA, and the V and J assignments and clone size from that table. The table records about 460,000 clones, around nine tenths of them present only once. Participants, about 18 to 100 years old, spanned more than 20 US areas. Trimming pared 4 bases from V and 6 bases from J, leaving 12 bases between. This CDR3 is 12 amino acids long. Germline values: CDR1 SQVTM, CDR2 ANQGSEA.

The chain links TRBV29-1 to TRBJ1-2, with D perhaps matching TRBD1 (5 bases). Sequenced sample: PBMCs or T cells enriched from blood (not recorded which). This sequence originates from a woman aged 55-75 years who had recovered from COVID-19. CDR3 protein: CSVAVTEDGYTF. The DNA of the CDR3 is TGCAGCGTTGCGGTGACAGAGGATGGCTACACCTTC.